This T cell receptor (beta chain) comes out of a study of blood T cell repertoires in COVID-19. Original methodology: Researchers report that nucleated cell counts were estimated from reference gene primer amplification. Assay used: immunoSEQ multiplex PCR; TCRdb lists only in-frame clones, some missing. Clonal size and the V and J genes are those of that table, whereas D and trimming came from the DNA. Found here are fewer than 150,000 clones, 70% to 90% of them singletons; the top ten hold 8% to 9.5%. Trimming at V came to 5 bases and at J to 4 bases, leaving 4 bases not matched to a gene. The CDR3 is 14 amino acids. Germline V gene lookup returns CDR1 MDHEN and CDR2 SYDVKM.

Source material: peripheral blood. The genes are TRBV28 and TRBJ1-1, with 10 bases lining up with TRBD1. The receptor was derived from a woman aged 65 to 85 who had recovered from COVID-19. The DNA of the CDR3 is TGTGCCAGCAGTAAAGGACAGGGGGGCACTGAAGCTTTCTTT. It codes for CASSKGQGGTEAFF.